This T cell receptor beta chain was sequenced for a study of PD-1 and CTLA-4 blockade in melanoma. Using immunoSEQ multiplex PCR, the repertoire was profiled, and TCRdb retains in-frame clones only, with some absent. Of approximately 17,000 clones listed, 65% to 75% are singletons. J was trimmed by 3 bases and V by 5 bases; bases with no gene match: 4. The CDR3 extends over 15 amino acids. The germline V gene has CDR1 MNHNY and CDR2 SVGAGI (reference sequence). This clone was found a few times. This sample comprised CD8+ T cells from peripheral blood, obtained before anti-PD-1 treatment. The source of this sequence is a human donor with melanoma. The chain links TRBV6-6 to TRBJ2-1; 10 bases agree with TRBD2. The CDR3 sequence: CASSPSSGGYNEQFF. The CDR3 DNA is TGTGCCAGCAGTCCCTCTAGCGGGGGCTACAATGAGCAGTTCTTC.